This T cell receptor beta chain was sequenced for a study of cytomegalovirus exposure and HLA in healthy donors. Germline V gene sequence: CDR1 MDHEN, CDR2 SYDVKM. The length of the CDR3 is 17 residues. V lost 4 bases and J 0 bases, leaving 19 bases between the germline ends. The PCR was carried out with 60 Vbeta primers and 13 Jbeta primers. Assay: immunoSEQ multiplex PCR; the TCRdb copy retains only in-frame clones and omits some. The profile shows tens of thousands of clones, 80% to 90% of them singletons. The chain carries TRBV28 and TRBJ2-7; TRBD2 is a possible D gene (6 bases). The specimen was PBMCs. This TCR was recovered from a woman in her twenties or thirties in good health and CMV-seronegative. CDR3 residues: CASSSRPAGPTSYEQYF. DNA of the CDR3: TGTGCCAGCAGTTCCCGGCCGGCGGGGCCGACCTCCTACGAGCAGTACTTC.